The next 25 T cell receptor beta chains were all read from a single sample in a study of spatial heterogeneity in lung cancer. Time point specified: sample taken at primary tumor resection. MiXCR was run by TCRdb on the 5' RACE reads, yielding one entry per CDR3 protein. This table holds some 83,000 distinct CDR3 sequences, around 7.8% found once. Sample: PBMCs, taken at surgery. Receptor source: a male donor with early-stage non-small cell lung cancer.

This clonotype was detected many times. The chain joins TRBV5-1 to TRBJ1-5, with TRBD1 identical over 12 bases. Germline V gene data show CDR1 as SGHRS and CDR2 as YFSETQ. V shed 5 bases and J 6 bases; nucleotides not matched to a gene: 6. The CDR3 runs 15 residues. CDR3 sequence (DNA): TGCGCCAGCAGGCCGGGACAGGGGGCCGGTCAGCCCCAGCATTTT. Its protein is CASRPGQGAGQPQHF.

This clonotype was seen repeatedly, ten times or more. The rearrangement joins TRBV12-3 or TRBV12-4 to TRBJ2-1; maybe TRBD2 (6 bases). Between the trimmed V and J ends, which lost 6 bases and 6 bases, there was a span of 12 bases. This CDR3 comprises 13 residues. CDR3 protein: CASRPLGGNEQFF. The DNA of the CDR3 is TGTGCCAGCAGGCCCCTGGGAGGCAATGAGCAGTTCTTC.

This clonotype has more than one count but fewer than ten. The chain has TRBV12-3 or TRBV12-4 and TRBJ1-3; D unclear. CDR3 length: 17 residues. V gave up 3 bases and J gave up 0 bases, with 15 bases separating them. In DNA, the CDR3 is TGTGCCAGCAGTTTCTGGGCAGCAGGACGCTCTGGAAACACCATATATTTT. It is translated as CASSFWAAGRSGNTIYF.

This clonotype has just a few counts. The chain uses TRBV7-2 and TRBJ2-2; D is undetermined. This CDR3 is built from 15 residues. V lost 1 base to trimming and J lost 4 bases, with 10 bases between them. The germline V gene encodes CDR1 SGHTA and CDR2 FQGNSA. This CDR3 is CASSLVLGSTGELFF. CDR3 nucleotide sequence: TGTGCCAGCAGCTTAGTGCTAGGTAGCACCGGGGAGCTGTTTTTT.

The chain uses TRBV27 and TRBJ1-4; no reliable D call. The CDR3 length is 13 residues. The germline V gene has CDR1 MNHEY and CDR2 SMNVEV (reference sequence). V was clipped by 5 bases and J by 4 bases, with 8 bases between them. The CDR3 DNA is TGTGCCAGCAGTCCCGCGGGTAATGAAAAACTGTTTTTT. Amino acids: CASSPAGNEKLFF.

CDR3 DNA sequence: TGCGCCAGCAGCCCTGACGCGGGACGCACAGATACGCAGTATTTT. This translates into CASSPDAGRTDTQYF. The chain joins TRBV5-1 to TRBJ2-3, with TRBD2 as a possible D gene (6 bases). This CDR3 region has 15 residues. CDR1 is SGHRS and CDR2 is YFSETQ in the germline V gene. The V and J ends lost 4 bases and 1 base respectively, with 13 bases between them.

V usage is TRBV6-5 and J usage is TRBJ1-2; D perhaps matches TRBD1 (5 bases). V lost 2 bases to trimming and J lost 4 bases, with 17 bases between them. The CDR3 consists of 16 residues. The germline V gene encodes CDR1 MNHEY and CDR2 SVGAGI. DNA of the CDR3: TGTGCCAGCAGTTACACCGGGACCCTGAAGGCCTATGGCTACACCTTC. This codes for CASSYTGTLKAYGYTF.

This clonotype was seen repeatedly, ten times or more. The chain employs TRBV5-4 and TRBJ1-2; maybe TRBD1 (5 bases). Germline V gene data show CDR1 as SGHNT and CDR2 as YYREEE (reference sequence). V was clipped by 0 bases and J by 8 bases, with 14 bases between them. The CDR3 spans 14 residues. CDR3 amino acids: CASSLGTGVLGYTF. DNA for the CDR3: TGTGCCAGCAGCTTGGGTACAGGTGTTCTGGGCTACACCTTC.

In its sample, this clonotype was seen many times. This chain uses TRBV27 with TRBJ2-7; tentatively, D is TRBD1 (6 bases). Germline V gene data show CDR1 as MNHEY and CDR2 as SMNVEV (reference sequence). V shed 5 bases and J shed 2 bases, with 19 bases lying between them. This CDR3 has 16 residues. The CDR3, as DNA: TGTGCCAGCAGTCCCTCGATGGGGGACACTCCCTACGAGCAGTACTTC. Residues: CASSPSMGDTPYEQYF.

The CDR3 reads CATSDSRLAGYNEQFF. The CDR3 DNA reads as TGTGCCACCAGTGATTCGAGACTAGCGGGTTACAATGAGCAGTTCTTC. The gene calls are TRBV24-1 and TRBJ2-1; 10 bases align to TRBD2. CDR3 length equals 16 residues. After removal of 2 bases from V and 4 bases from J, the junction contained 4 bases not matched to a gene. The germline CDR1 and CDR2 sequences are KGHDR and SFDVKD.

This clonotype was detected ten times or more. The gene calls are TRBV29-1 and TRBJ2-3; 7 bases line up with TRBD1. This CDR3 contains 13 residues. Losses at the gene ends were 6 bases for V and 4 bases for J; bases not matched to a gene: 7. CDR1 and CDR2 from the germline V gene are SQVTM and ANQGSEA. The CDR3 loop is CSVLTGVADTQYF. CDR3 sequence (DNA): TGCAGCGTCCTCACAGGGGTGGCAGATACGCAGTATTTT.

V usage is TRBV30 and J usage is TRBJ1-1; D ambiguous. Germline assignment: CDR1 GTSNPN and CDR2 SVGIG (reference sequence). Trimming shortened V by 5 bases and J by 1 base, and 17 bases separated the two germline ends. The CDR3 loop spans 15 amino acids. This CDR3 reads CAWSHPEGGNTEAFF. In DNA, the CDR3 is TGTGCCTGGTCCCACCCGGAAGGAGGGAACACTGAAGCTTTCTTT.

This clonotype came up a few times. The chain couples TRBV5-1 to TRBJ2-7, with 7 bases identical to TRBD2. CDR1 and CDR2 (germline): SGHRS, YFSETQ. After removal of 4 bases from V and 2 bases from J, the junction contained 9 bases not matched to a gene. CDR3 length equals 15 residues. The chain's CDR3 is CASSPSGGGPYEQYF. The CDR3 DNA follows: TGCGCCAGCAGCCCGAGTGGGGGAGGGCCCTACGAGCAGTACTTC.

CDR3 region: CASSPGTAWGELFF. CDR3 coding DNA: TGTGCCAGCAGTCCCGGGACAGCCTGGGGAGAGCTGTTTTTT. This chain joins TRBV27 and TRBJ2-2; 7 nucleotides align to TRBD1. Germline lookup yields CDR1 MNHEY and CDR2 SMNVEV (reference sequence). Trimming removed 5 bases from V and 11 bases from J; junction bases left unmatched: 11. The CDR3 is 14 residues long.

This clonotype was seen only a few times. V usage is TRBV20-1 and J usage is TRBJ1-1, with no clear D. This CDR3 comprises 12 residues. V was pared by 3 bases and J by 4 bases, with 9 bases between. Germline V lookup: CDR1 DFQATT, CDR2 SNEGSKA (reference sequence). In DNA, the CDR3 is TGCAGTGCTAGGTACCAAGGCACTGAAGCTTTCTTT. It encodes CSARYQGTEAFF.

This clonotype was seen more than once but under ten times. The chain joins TRBV6-1 to TRBJ2-1; 8 bases agree with TRBD1. Unmatched junction bases numbered 11, after V lost 5 bases and J lost 5 bases. Germline CDR1 is MNHNS and CDR2 is SASEGT. The CDR3 contains 16 residues. The chain's CDR3 is CASSSILTGANNEQFF. CDR3 sequence (DNA): TGTGCCAGCAGTTCTATCTTGACAGGGGCGAACAATGAGCAGTTCTTC.

V gene TRBV29-1 combines with J gene TRBJ2-7; 7 positions match TRBD2. Germline CDR1 is SQVTM and CDR2 is ANQGSEA. CDR3 length: 16 amino acids. The ends lost 5 bases at V and 3 bases at J; junction bases unmatched: 16. CDR3 sequence reads: CSVSRAGEPRDYEQYF. The CDR3 DNA sequence: TGCAGCGTTTCTAGGGCGGGAGAACCCAGAGACTACGAGCAGTACTTC.

This clonotype occurred many times. V gene TRBV18 combines with J gene TRBJ2-7; TRBD2 agrees at 8 bases. This CDR3 is built from 14 residues. Trimming took 1 base from V and 5 from J; bases not matched to a gene: 4. Germline CDR1 KGHSH, CDR2 LQKENI. CDR3 in amino acids: CASSPLTGGNEQYF. In nucleotides, the CDR3 is TGTGCCAGCTCACCACTTACGGGAGGGAACGAGCAGTACTTC.

This clonotype has ten or more counts. The rearrangement uses TRBV20-1 and TRBJ1-2; maybe TRBD1 (6 bases). V was cut by 0 bases and J by 0 bases, with 14 bases left in between. Germline CDR1 reads DFQATT; CDR2 reads SNEGSKA (reference sequence). The CDR3 is 16 residues long. The CDR3 coding sequence is TGCAGTGCTAGAGATGCCTCACGGGGGCCTAACTATGGCTACACCTTC. Its translation: CSARDASRGPNYGYTF.

This clonotype was picked up many times. This rearrangement joins TRBV27 to TRBJ2-1; tentatively, D is TRBD2 (7 bases). V lost 3 bases and J lost 6, with 15 bases in between. Germline V gives CDR1 MNHEY, CDR2 SMNVEV (reference sequence). The CDR3 covers 15 residues. In nucleotides, the CDR3 is TGTGCCAGCAGTTTCTCGGGGGGCAGGGGCAATGAGCAGTTCTTC. Protein sequence: CASSFSGGRGNEQFF.

This clonotype was seen more than once but under ten times. V gene TRBV7-2 combines with J gene TRBJ1-6, with TRBD1 matching over 7 bases. From germline, CDR1 is SGHTA and CDR2 FQGNSA. V gave up 5 bases and J gave up 4 bases; unmatched junction bases: 14. The CDR3 length is 18 residues. In DNA, the CDR3 is TGTGCCAGCAGCCTTTTTGCCACAGGGGACGGATATAATTCACCCCTCCACTTT. It codes for CASSLFATGDGYNSPLHF. Together with reference TRBV7-2 and TRBJ1-6, the CDR3 gives the full variable domain: GAGVSQSPSNKVTEKGKDVELRCDPISGHTALYWYRQSLGQGLEFLIYFQGNSAPDKSGLPSDRFSAERTGGSVSTLTIQRTQQEDSAVYLCASSLFATGDGYNSPLHFGNGTRLTVT.

This clonotype was counted many times. The genes are TRBV7-9 and TRBJ2-6, with D perhaps matching TRBD2 (5 bases). V was clipped by 3 bases and J by 1 base, with 13 bases between them. The CDR3 spans 17 residues. CDR1 SEHNR and CDR2 FQNEAQ come from the germline V gene (reference sequence). This CDR3 reads CASSFGLSGSGANVLTF. In DNA form, the CDR3 reads TGTGCCAGCAGCTTTGGTTTATCGGGATCTGGGGCCAACGTCCTGACTTTC.

There are a few counts of this clonotype. The genes are TRBV20-1 and TRBJ2-7, with 8 bases aligning to TRBD1. The CDR3 consists of 13 residues. The J segment lost 4 bases and the V segment lost 6 bases, leaving 8 bases of the junction unmatched. CDR1 and CDR2 (germline): DFQATT, SNEGSKA (reference sequence). The CDR3, as DNA: TGCAGTGCGTCCGGGACAGGAATGTACGAGCAGTACTTC. Its translation is CSASGTGMYEQYF.

This clonotype was observed at least ten times. The chain has TRBV5-1 and TRBJ2-5; the D gene is possibly TRBD2 (5 bases). Per the germline V gene, CDR1 is SGHRS and CDR2 is YFSETQ. V was trimmed by 0 bases and J by 4 bases, leaving 10 bases between them. This CDR3 spans 14 amino acids. The CDR3 coding sequence is TGCGCCAGCAGCTTGGGGAGGACCGGAGAGACCCAGTACTTC. Its translation is CASSLGRTGETQYF.

This clonotype has a count of ten or more. V gene TRBV7-2 combines with J gene TRBJ2-1, with D uncertain. The CDR3 covers 12 residues. Per the germline V gene, CDR1 is SGHTA and CDR2 is FQGNSA. The V end lost 3 bases, the J end lost 9 bases, and 9 bases lay between the germline ends. The CDR3 sequence is CASSFRVGEQFF. CDR3 coding DNA: TGTGCCAGCAGCTTTAGGGTCGGTGAGCAGTTCTTC.